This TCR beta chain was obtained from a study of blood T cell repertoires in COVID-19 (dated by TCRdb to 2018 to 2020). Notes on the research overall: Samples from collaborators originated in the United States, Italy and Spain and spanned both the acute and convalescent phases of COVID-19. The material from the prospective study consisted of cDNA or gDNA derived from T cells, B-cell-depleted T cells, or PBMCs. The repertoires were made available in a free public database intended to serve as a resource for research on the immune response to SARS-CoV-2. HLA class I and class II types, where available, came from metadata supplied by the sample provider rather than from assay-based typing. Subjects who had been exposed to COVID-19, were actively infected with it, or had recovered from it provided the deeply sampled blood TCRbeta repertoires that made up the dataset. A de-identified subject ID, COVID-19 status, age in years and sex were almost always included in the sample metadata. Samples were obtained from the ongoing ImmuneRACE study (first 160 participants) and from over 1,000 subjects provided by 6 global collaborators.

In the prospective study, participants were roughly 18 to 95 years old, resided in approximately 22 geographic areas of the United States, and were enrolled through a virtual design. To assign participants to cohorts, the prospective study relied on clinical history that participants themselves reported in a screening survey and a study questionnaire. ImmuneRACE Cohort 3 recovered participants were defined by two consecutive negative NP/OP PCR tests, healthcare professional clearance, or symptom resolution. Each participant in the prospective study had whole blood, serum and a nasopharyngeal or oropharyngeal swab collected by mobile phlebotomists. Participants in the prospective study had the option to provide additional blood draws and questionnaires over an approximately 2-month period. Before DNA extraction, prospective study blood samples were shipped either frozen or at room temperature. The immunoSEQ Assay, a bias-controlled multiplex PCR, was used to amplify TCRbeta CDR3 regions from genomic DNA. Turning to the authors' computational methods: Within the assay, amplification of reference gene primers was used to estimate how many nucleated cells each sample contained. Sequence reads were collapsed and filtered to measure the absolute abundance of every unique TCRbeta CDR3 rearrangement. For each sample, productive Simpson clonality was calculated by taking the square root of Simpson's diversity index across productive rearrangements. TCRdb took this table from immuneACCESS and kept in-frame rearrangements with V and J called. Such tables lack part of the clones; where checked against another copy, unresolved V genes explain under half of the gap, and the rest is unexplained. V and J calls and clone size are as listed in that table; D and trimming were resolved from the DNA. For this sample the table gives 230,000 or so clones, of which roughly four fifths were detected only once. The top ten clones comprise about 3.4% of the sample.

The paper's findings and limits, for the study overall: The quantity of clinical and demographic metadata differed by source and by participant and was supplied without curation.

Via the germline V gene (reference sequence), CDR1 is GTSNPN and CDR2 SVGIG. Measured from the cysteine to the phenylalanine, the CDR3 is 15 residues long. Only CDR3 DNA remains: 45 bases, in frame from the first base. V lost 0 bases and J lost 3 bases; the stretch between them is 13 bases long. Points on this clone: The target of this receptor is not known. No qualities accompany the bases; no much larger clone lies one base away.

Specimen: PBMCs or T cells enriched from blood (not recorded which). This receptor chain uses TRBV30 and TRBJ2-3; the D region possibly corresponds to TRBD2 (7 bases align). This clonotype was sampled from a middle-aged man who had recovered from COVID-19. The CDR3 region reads CAWSVGGQGTDTQYF. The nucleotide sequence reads TGTGCCTGGAGTGTGGGGGGGCAGGGAACAGATACGCAGTATTTT. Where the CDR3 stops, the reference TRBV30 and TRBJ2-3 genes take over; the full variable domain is SQTIHQWPATLVQPVGSPLSLECTVEGTSNPNLYWYRQAAGRGLQLLFYSVGIGQISSEVPQNLSASRPQDRQFILSSKKLLLSDSGFYLCAWSVGGQGTDTQYFGPGTRLTVL.